This T cell receptor beta chain emerged from a study of CD8 T cells in ankylosing spondylitis. The CDR3 length is 11 residues. The ends were cut back, 7 bases at V and 4 bases at J, with 9 bases in the middle. The germline gives CDR1 SQVTM, CDR2 ANQGSEA. The study, taken as a whole, reports: Disease-associated clones were CD8+ and fairly uncommon in peripheral blood. Prior literature has documented some motif variants in synovial fluid and blood from reactive arthritis. There was reportedly significant enrichment of clones that were disease-linked in matched ankylosing spondylitis synovial fluid. Blood of patients with ankylosing spondylitis appeared to be characterized by a TCR beta motif of about 8 highly homologous variants.

It was by quantitative 5'-RACE with molecular barcodes that TCR beta libraries were made. MiXCR was run by TCRdb on the 5' RACE reads, yielding one entry per CDR3 protein. Of roughly 450,000 distinct CDR3 sequences in the sample, 25% to 30% are singletons; the top ten hold 0.89%. Notes on this clonotype: Its specificity is not known.

The chain employs TRBV29-1 and TRBJ2-3; possibly TRBD1 or TRBD2 for D (5 bases each). Material: blood, either unsorted or a sorted T cell fraction (not recorded which). This clonotype was obtained from a male donor with ankylosing spondylitis. CDR3: CSGGDADTQYF. The CDR3 nucleotides read TGCAGCGGAGGGGATGCAGATACGCAGTATTTT.